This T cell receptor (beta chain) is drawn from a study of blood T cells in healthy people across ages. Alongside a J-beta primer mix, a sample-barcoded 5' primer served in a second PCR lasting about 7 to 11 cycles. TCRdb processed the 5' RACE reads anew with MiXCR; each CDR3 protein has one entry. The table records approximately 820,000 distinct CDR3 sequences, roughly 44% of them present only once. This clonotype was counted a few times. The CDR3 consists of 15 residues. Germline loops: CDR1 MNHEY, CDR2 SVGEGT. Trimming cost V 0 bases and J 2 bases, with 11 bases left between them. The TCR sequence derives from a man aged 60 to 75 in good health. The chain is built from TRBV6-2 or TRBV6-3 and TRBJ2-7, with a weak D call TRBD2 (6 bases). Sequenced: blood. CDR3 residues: CASSYSRTTTYEQYF. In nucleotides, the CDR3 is TGTGCCAGCAGTTACTCCCGGACTACTACCTACGAGCAGTACTTC.